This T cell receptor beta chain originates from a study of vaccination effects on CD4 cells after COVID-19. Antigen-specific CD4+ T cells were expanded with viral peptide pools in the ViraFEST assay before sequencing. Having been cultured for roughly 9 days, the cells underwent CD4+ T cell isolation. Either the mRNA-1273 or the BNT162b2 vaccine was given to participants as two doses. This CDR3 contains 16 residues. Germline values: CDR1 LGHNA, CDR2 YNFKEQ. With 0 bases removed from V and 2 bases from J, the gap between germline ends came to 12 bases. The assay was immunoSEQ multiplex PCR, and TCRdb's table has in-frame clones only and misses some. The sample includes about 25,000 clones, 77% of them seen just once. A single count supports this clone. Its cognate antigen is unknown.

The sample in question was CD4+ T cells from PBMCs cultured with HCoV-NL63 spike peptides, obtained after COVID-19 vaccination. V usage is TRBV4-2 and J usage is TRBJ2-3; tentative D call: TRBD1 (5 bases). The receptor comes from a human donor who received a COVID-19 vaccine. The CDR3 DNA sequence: TGTGCCAGCAGCCAAGATTTGGCAGGGAACACAGATACGCAGTATTTT. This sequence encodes CASSQDLAGNTDTQYF.